A single sample gave rise to the 6 T cell receptor beta chains below, sequenced in a study of T cell clones after liver transplantation. The protocol was immunoSEQ multiplex PCR, while the TCRdb copy is restricted to in-frame clones and leaves out a portion. The table has roughly 56,000 clones, 70% to 75% seen once. This specimen consisted of CD4+ T cells from blood, obtained approximately 52 months after liver transplant. These receptors were obtained from a human patient who received a liver transplant. The graft donor may account for some of the T cells.

This clone was counted a few times. The chain couples TRBV7-9 to TRBJ2-7; 7 positions match TRBD2. V was clipped by 6 bases and J by 2 bases; unmatched bases: 13. Germline CDR1 is SEHNR and CDR2 is FQNEAQ (reference sequence). The CDR3 spans 16 residues. CDR3 coding DNA: TGTGCCAGCAGGTCCGGCGGGGGTGGACGGACCTACGAGCAGTACTTC. Amino acids: CASRSGGGGRTYEQYF.

The CDR3 nucleotides are TGTGCCAGCAGTGAGGGGGGGACGATGGATGAAAAACTGTTTTTT. Protein product: CASSEGGTMDEKLFF. The chain has TRBV6-1 and TRBJ1-4; weak D call: TRBD1 (5 bases). CDR3 length equals 15 residues. CDR1 and CDR2 from the germline V gene are MNHNS and SASEGT. Trimming pared 3 bases from V and 6 bases from J, leaving 14 bases between.

By sample share, this clone is medium-sized (0.01 to 0.1%). The chain couples TRBV6-6 to TRBJ2-7, with 8 bases identical to TRBD1. The germline gives CDR1 MNHNY, CDR2 SVGAGI (reference sequence). This CDR3 contains 14 residues. V lost 6 bases, J lost 6 bases, and 10 bases stayed unmatched. CDR3 in DNA: TGTGCCAGCAGCTATGACCAGGGGGCGGCCGAGCAGTACTTC. Its translation: CASSYDQGAAEQYF.

The rearrangement links TRBV6-5 to TRBJ1-2; 9 nucleotides line up with TRBD1. Looked up from germline, CDR1 is MNHEY and CDR2 is SVGAGI. The CDR3 extends over 15 amino acids. Germline trimming cut 0 bases from V and 5 bases from J; bases unmatched to any gene: 4. The CDR3 here is CASSYSTGGGYGYTF. In DNA form, the CDR3 reads TGTGCCAGCAGTTACTCGACAGGGGGAGGTTATGGCTACACCTTC.

The V call is TRBV5-1, the J call TRBJ1-5, with D possibly TRBD1 on 6 matching bases. V was pared by 0 bases and J by 4 bases, with 11 bases between. In germline, CDR1 is SGHRS, CDR2 YFSETQ. The CDR3 extends over 15 amino acids. The CDR3 protein is CASSLGEGGNQPQHF. DNA of the CDR3: TGCGCCAGCAGCTTGGGAGAGGGGGGAAATCAGCCCCAGCATTTT.

This chain links TRBV6-5 with TRBJ2-7; the D is unclear. This CDR3 region has 14 residues. Germline V gives CDR1 MNHEY, CDR2 SVGAGI. Deletions cut 6 bases from V and 4 bases from J, with 16 bases between. CDR3 protein: CASRLRREGYEQYF. Here the CDR3 DNA reads TGTGCCAGCAGGCTACGAAGGGAAGGTTACGAGCAGTACTTC.